This is a list of T cell receptor beta chains from one sample in a study of T cell responses to AZD1222 COVID-19 vaccine. The assay was immunoSEQ multiplex PCR, and TCRdb's table has in-frame clones only and misses some. The sample holds roughly 97,000 clones; approximately 89% are singletons and the top ten take over 6.5%. Here the sequenced sample was peripheral blood, taken on day 0 of AZD1222 vaccination. The receptors shown here come from an adult in good health. CDR3s include the opening cysteine and the closing phenylalanine or tryptophan. Size values are once, few and many counts, or a class for expanded clones, and some rows have none.

size,V,CDR3
NA,TRBV10-2,CASSKGNYGYTF
NA,TRBV21-1,CASTKGGPDTDTQYF
NA,TRBV19,CASSQGTDTQYF
once,TRBV6-5,CASSPDTNLNYGYTF
NA,TRBV6-5,CASSYNEGKTEAFF
NA,TRBV28,CASSFSPSLRAFF
NA,TRBV27,CASSLLGVTYEQYF
few,TRBV6-5,CASSYGDRGHQPQHF
NA,TRBV6-2/TRBV6-3,CASSYSVRGGTDTQYF
NA,TRBV6-5,CASSYGAGGIYEQFF
NA,TRBV10-3,CAISEVPLSGRTSNEQFF
NA,TRBV6-4,CASSDSSETDTQYF
few,TRBV3-1/TRBV3-2,CASSQHGQGRNQPQHF
NA,TRBV29-1,CSVGALTSVYGYTF
NA,TRBV9,CASSVGTGTEAFF
NA,TRBV7-2,CASSSGTGGQTQYF
NA,TRBV9,CASSPLLGSGSPLHF
NA,TRBV19,CASSSSGSGLYNEQFF
NA,TRBV4-3,CASSQERGANQYF
NA,TRBV15,CATSRDVRETQYF
NA,TRBV7-2,CASSLDYRTNTEAFF
NA,TRBV19,CASRGEREIVGELFF
once,TRBV5-6,CASSLTPGGDYGYTF
NA,TRBV10-2,CASSEVLGGRARNEQFF
once,TRBV4-1,CASSQGGQPAYNSPLHF
NA,TRBV6-2/TRBV6-3,CASSYSGTGRRAQHF
NA,TRBV25-1,CASSPGWAPANYGYTF
NA,TRBV7-6,CASSQTGTNEKLFF
NA,TRBV6-1,CASSEAPAGSGANVLTF
once,TRBV14,CASSQVSFRGLQYGYTF
NA,TRBV29-1,CSVGTSGSKPISYNEQFF
NA,TRBV7-8,CASSLAGLNTEAFF
NA,TRBV28,CASSTLYPLQGGSYEQYF
NA,TRBV5-6,CASSYRDYNEQFF
NA,TRBV28,CASSLSPRQVSSNQPQHF
NA,TRBV19,CASSIDSLFGNTIYF
NA,TRBV28,CASSFEPYGYTF
few,TRBV7-2,CASSLGQGNTGELFF
once,TRBV28,CASSLVLELTDNEQFF
NA,TRBV29-1,CSTAKVGTEAFF
NA,TRBV11-2,CASSLHLGEQYF